This T cell receptor (beta chain) was sequenced in a study of T-cell reconstitution after alpha-beta-depleted transplantation in children listed by TCRdb under 2016. In the study overall: T-cell immune reconstitution after TCRalphabeta/CD19-depleted allogeneic hematopoietic cell transplantation in children was quantitatively tracked in the study by means of TCR repertoire profiling.

This clonotype was seen ten or more times. Its antigen is not yet known. No base quality values were provided; no much bigger clone lies one nucleotide off. Per the germline V gene, SGDLS is the CDR1 and YYNGEE is the CDR2. The junction shows trimming of 4 bases on V and 4 bases on J, and the gene matches do not reach 8 bases of it. The CDR3 has 15 amino acids, counting the end cysteine and phenylalanine. The retained sequence is limited to the CDR3, 45 bases, with the frame set at the first base. The library was produced with PCR. The instrument given in TCRdb is Illumina HiSeq 2500. TCR library preparation used molecular barcoding, with unique molecular identifiers applied to normalize quantification of the TCRbeta repertoire. The public reads were run again by TCRdb, first through fastp at Q25 and then through MiXCR, and only productive beta chains were kept. CDR3 protein sequences are deduplicated, and each keeps its most common genes and DNA. The sample data list hundreds of thousands of distinct CDR3 sequences, and more than 10% of these were observed just once. The ten largest clones take up about 2.4% of the sample.

The rearranged chain carries TRBV9 and TRBJ2-3, with 8 central nucleotides matching TRBD1. The input for sequencing was PBMCs from the stem cell graft donor, taken from the stem cell graft. This sequence was found in a human donor who donated a stem cell graft to a child with acute lymphoblastic leukemia. CDR3 sequence: CASSTQTGAPDTQYF. The sequenced DNA is TGTGCCAGCAGCACTCAGACAGGGGCCCCAGATACGCAGTATTTT.